This entry describes one TCR beta chain. The V gene end was trimmed by 0 bases and the J gene end by 4 bases; junction bases not matched to a gene: 10. This CDR3 spans 17 amino acids. In germline, CDR1 is MGHRA, CDR2 YSYEKL. The authors' processing: It was from reference gene primer amplification that nucleated cell counts were estimated. Produced via immunoSEQ multiplex PCR; TCRdb's table is partial and in-frame only. V and J calls and clone size are as listed in that table; D and trimming were resolved from the DNA. This table holds 200,000 to 250,000 clones, approximately 90% found once. This record comes from a study of blood T cell repertoires in COVID-19. Study context: PBMCs, B-cell-depleted T cells, or T cells were the source of the cDNA or gDNA that made up the material.

Followed longitudinally, the Seattle patients had been enrolled during active infection. The receptor was derived from a man aged 25 to 45 with COVID-19, enrolled during active disease. The chain has TRBV4-1 and TRBJ2-7; TRBD2 agrees at 9 bases. Sequenced material: peripheral blood. CDR3 in DNA: TGCGCCAGCAGCCAAGATCGTCTAGCGGGATCTCGTTACGAGCAGTACTTC. Its translation: CASSQDRLAGSRYEQYF.